Listed below are T cell receptor beta chains from one sample, sequenced in a study of blood T cell repertoires in COVID-19. The assay was immunoSEQ multiplex PCR, and TCRdb's table has in-frame clones only and misses some. In the table there are about 14,000 clones, about 73% of which are singletons. Sequencing was performed on peripheral blood. These receptors were obtained from a boy aged 2 to 9 with active or convalescent COVID-19. The CDR3 runs from the conserved cysteine through the conserved F or W. Fields, in order: V gene, J gene, CDR3 protein.

TRBV7-2	TRBJ2-7	CASSPGQESSYEQYF
TRBV6-2/TRBV6-3	TRBJ2-1	CASSYAGTRSPNKNEQFF
TRBV7-9	TRBJ2-1	CASSYSGTNYNEQFF
TRBV9	TRBJ2-7	CASSPQGLYEQYF
TRBV5-1	TRBJ2-7	CASSLGQPGYEQYF
TRBV7-9	TRBJ1-6	CAGGDIRSPLHF
TRBV29-1	TRBJ2-3	CSVEQNAADTQYF
TRBV6-5	TRBJ1-3	CASSQTDRSGNTIYF
TRBV11-1	TRBJ1-1	CASSLLGGYTEAFF
TRBV19	TRBJ2-5	CATGGHLWPQETQYF
TRBV7-2	TRBJ1-3	CASSLMIRGTSGNTIYF
TRBV18	TRBJ1-1	CASSLRPGQWYTEAFF
TRBV7-9	TRBJ2-3	CASSLNRQQDTQYF
TRBV18	TRBJ1-1	CASSSWTGKGNTEAFF
TRBV6-5	TRBJ2-7	CASSRQARNYEQYF
TRBV5-1	TRBJ1-1	CASSLVQGPVGTEAFF
TRBV28	TRBJ1-5	CASSLGQVGHQPQHF
TRBV7-8	TRBJ2-3	CASSRPPVLTDTQYF
TRBV9	TRBJ1-3	CASSVDGRSGNTIYF